This TCR beta chain came from a study of blood T cell repertoires in COVID-19. Overall study: Both acute and convalescent COVID-19 samples were obtained from the United States, Italy and Spain.

CDR3 length equals 16 residues. Unmatched junction bases numbered 12, after V lost 2 bases and J lost 8 bases. Germline-derived CDR1 and CDR2 are MNHEY and SMNVEV (reference sequence). Original analysis: Reference gene primer amplification in the assay estimated nucleated cell counts. Data came from immunoSEQ multiplex PCR; TCRdb stores just in-frame clones and leaves some out. V and J calls and clone size are given by that table; D and trimming were obtained from the DNA. The sample yields around 230,000 clones, 81% seen once. The sequence derives from a woman of 80 years or more with acute or convalescent COVID-19. Input material: peripheral blood. This rearrangement joins TRBV27 to TRBJ2-1; 7 bases map to TRBD1. Here the CDR3 DNA reads TGTGCCAGCAGTTTAGAGGGGGCCCACGGGGTCGATGAGCAGTTCTTC. It yields the protein CASSLEGAHGVDEQFF.